This T cell receptor beta chain was found in a study of blood T cell repertoires in COVID-19. Study in general: Spain, Italy and the United States supplied samples that represented acute and convalescent COVID-19. PBMCs, B-cell-depleted T cells, or T cells were the source of the cDNA or gDNA that made up the material.

The CDR3 runs to 15 residues. Trimming pared 4 bases from V and 0 bases from J, leaving 13 bases between. Per germline, CDR1 SGHRS and CDR2 YFSETQ. Study processing details: Amplifying reference gene primers gave estimates of nucleated cell counts. The repertoire was sequenced with immunoSEQ multiplex PCR; TCRdb's copy has only in-frame clones and lacks some. The V and J calls and the clone size are those of that table, but D and trimming were determined from the DNA. The sample shows about 54,000 clones, about nine tenths of them seen only once. Sequencing was carried out using peripheral blood. This receptor was taken from a woman between 40 and 55 years old with active COVID-19. The V and J genes are TRBV5-1 and TRBJ2-5, with D uncertain. The CDR3 reads CASSVSTGYQETQYF. The CDR3 DNA reads as TGCGCCAGCAGCGTGTCGACTGGGTACCAAGAGACCCAGTACTTC.